One sample yielded the 25 T cell receptor beta chains listed below, sequenced in a study of T cell responses to AZD1222 COVID-19 vaccine. Data came from immunoSEQ multiplex PCR; TCRdb stores just in-frame clones and leaves some out. The repertoire has nearly 110,000 clones, 90% of them found once; the top ten carry less than 10%. The specimen comprised peripheral blood, sampled 28 days after the second AZD1222 dose. Every receptor here comes from an adult who received the AZD1222 COVID-19 vaccine.

A single count supports this clone. In nucleotides, the CDR3 is TGTGCCAGCAGCCCCATGGTGGCAGGGGCGGCTTTCTTT. It translates to CASSPMVAGAAFF. This chain joins TRBV6-2 or TRBV6-3 and TRBJ1-1; D may be TRBD1 (6 bases). The CDR3 runs to 13 residues. The V end lost 6 bases, the J end lost 11 bases, and 19 bases lay between the germline ends. Germline V gene lookup returns CDR1 MNHEY and CDR2 SVGEGT.

The V and J genes are TRBV7-9 and TRBJ2-2; 8 bases fit TRBD2. The CDR3 consists of 13 residues. CDR1 and CDR2 from the germline V gene are SEHNR and FQNEAQ (reference sequence). The trim removed 6 bases at V and 6 bases at J, leaving 3 bases unmatched. This CDR3 is CASSPTSAGELFF. CDR3 bases: TGTGCCAGCAGTCCGACTAGCGCCGGGGAGCTGTTTTTT.

The V and J genes are TRBV5-1 and TRBJ1-1; D gene uncertain. CDR3 length equals 13 residues. From germline, CDR1 is SGHRS and CDR2 YFSETQ. The germline V and J ends were trimmed by 6 bases and 1 base, with 10 bases remaining between them. The CDR3 loop is CASTFEGNTEAFF. The CDR3 DNA sequence: TGCGCCAGCACGTTTGAGGGGAACACTGAAGCTTTCTTT.

This rearrangement joins TRBV5-1 to TRBJ2-7; 11 nucleotides match TRBD1. Germline lookup yields CDR1 SGHRS and CDR2 YFSETQ. There are 16 residues in the CDR3. The V segment lost 1 base and the J segment 4 bases; nucleotides outside the gene matches: 7. Written as DNA, the CDR3 is TGCGCCAGCAGCTTGACCGGGACAGGGGGAGGATACGAGCAGTACTTC. As protein: CASSLTGTGGGYEQYF.

This sequence joins TRBV5-1 and TRBJ1-2; 11 bases align to TRBD1. V was pared by 2 bases and J by 4 bases, with 4 bases of the junction left unmatched. The CDR3 totals 15 residues. Germline V gene lookup returns CDR1 SGHRS and CDR2 YFSETQ. CDR3 amino acids: CASSFEGQGVYGYTF. CDR3 in DNA: TGCGCCAGCAGCTTCGAGGGACAGGGGGTCTATGGCTACACCTTC.

This chain joins TRBV3-1 (or the pseudogene TRBV3-2) and TRBJ1-4; D may be TRBD1 (5 bases). V was cut by 5 bases and J by 6 bases, with 13 bases left in between. The CDR3 consists of 14 residues. Germline loops: CDR1 LGHDT, CDR2 YNNKEL (reference sequence). CDR3 coding DNA: TGTGCCAGCAGCATTTCGCGGGGGGATGAAAAACTGTTTTTT. This codes for CASSISRGDEKLFF.

This rearrangement joins TRBV6-5 to TRBJ1-3; tentatively, D is TRBD1 (6 bases). CDR1 and CDR2 (germline): MNHEY, SVGAGI. CDR3 length equals 11 residues. Deletions cut 6 bases from V and 6 bases from J, with 6 bases between. This chain's CDR3 is CASRGANTIYF. The CDR3 nucleotides read TGTGCCAGCAGGGGGGCAAACACCATATATTTT.

V and J are TRBV9 and TRBJ2-5; 10 nucleotides line up with TRBD1. V lost 0 bases to trimming and J lost 5 bases; unmatched junction nucleotides: 4. The CDR3 loop spans 15 amino acids. The V gene's germline CDR1 is SGDLS and CDR2 YYNGEE. CDR3 coding DNA: TGTGCCAGCAGCGTAGCGGGGGACAGGGGTGAGACCCAGTACTTC. This codes for CASSVAGDRGETQYF.

The rearrangement uses TRBV18 and TRBJ1-6; maybe TRBD1 (5 bases). Germline V gene data show CDR1 as KGHSH and CDR2 as LQKENI. Trimming shortened V by 3 bases and J by 8 bases, and 11 bases separated the two germline ends. The CDR3 length is 14 residues. The CDR3 DNA reads as TGTGCCAGCTCACCCGAAGAAGGGGATTCACCCCTCCACTTT. Translation gives CASSPEEGDSPLHF.

V is TRBV28 and J is TRBJ2-1; the D is unclear. Germline V lookup: CDR1 MDHEN, CDR2 SYDVKM. Trimming stripped 6 bases from V and 0 bases from J, with 15 bases between. The CDR3 runs 16 residues. CDR3: CASSPVWGNSYNEQFF. The DNA of the CDR3 is TGTGCCAGCAGCCCAGTCTGGGGAAACTCCTACAATGAGCAGTTCTTC.

The genes are TRBV6-5 and TRBJ1-5; tentative D call: TRBD1 (6 bases). The CDR3 is 15 residues long. The germline V gene has CDR1 MNHEY and CDR2 SVGAGI. Trimming removed 0 bases at V and 6 bases at J, with 12 bases between. The CDR3 DNA follows: TGTGCCAGCAGTTACTCAGGGGGGTTGGGTCAGCCCCAGCATTTT. Protein sequence: CASSYSGGLGQPQHF.

This clone was picked up a small number of times. The chain links TRBV19 to TRBJ1-2, with D unclear. This CDR3 comprises 13 residues. Germline CDR1 LNHDA, CDR2 SQIVND (reference sequence). V lost 9 bases, J lost 0 bases, and 11 bases lay in between. The CDR3 loop is CASRQLANYGYTF. The DNA for the CDR3 is TGTGCCAGCCGACAACTAGCTAACTATGGCTACACCTTC.

This rearrangement joins TRBV5-1 to TRBJ2-7; 7 bases fit TRBD1. Germline V CDR1 and CDR2: SGHRS, YFSETQ. This CDR3 comprises 12 residues. V was clipped by 7 bases and J by 4 bases; unmatched bases: 5. The CDR3 spells CASGDSPYEQYF. The CDR3, as DNA: TGCGCCAGCGGGGACAGCCCGTACGAGCAGTACTTC.

The V gene is TRBV5-1, the J gene TRBJ1-2; 8 bases match TRBD1. Germline V gene lookup returns CDR1 SGHRS and CDR2 YFSETQ. J gave up 6 bases and V 4 bases, and 14 bases lay outside the gene matches. CDR3 length: 16 amino acids. The CDR3 region is CASSPTAGGNWDGYTF. The DNA for the CDR3 is TGCGCCAGCAGCCCCACGGCAGGGGGCAATTGGGATGGCTACACCTTC.

The chain recombines TRBV28 with TRBJ1-1, with D hard to call. This CDR3 has 12 amino acids. Trimming took 2 bases from V and 7 from J, leaving 8 bases between them. CDR1 and CDR2 from the germline V gene are MDHEN and SYDVKM. CDR3 in amino acids: CASSLRGIEAFF. The CDR3, as DNA: TGTGCCAGCAGTTTACGAGGGATTGAAGCTTTCTTT.

The chain carries TRBV24-1 and TRBJ2-5; 11 nucleotides align to TRBD2. Unmatched junction bases numbered 9, after V lost 9 bases and J lost 4 bases. CDR1 and CDR2 (germline): KGHDR, SFDVKD. The CDR3 runs 15 residues. CDR3 coding DNA: TGTGCCACCGGACAGACTAGCGGGAATTCAGAGACCCAGTACTTC. Translation gives CATGQTSGNSETQYF.

Turning to this clone: The junction and the germline gene differ at one end; a read error may be behind it. V is TRBV6-1 and J is TRBJ1-1; a possible D gene is TRBD1 (5 bases). Germline CDR1 is MNHNS and CDR2 is SASEGT. The CDR3 runs to 14 residues. CDR3 coding DNA: TGTGCCAGCAGTGAATATGGGGCGAACAGTGAAGCTTTCTTT. This encodes CASSEYGANSEAFF.

The V and J genes are TRBV11-1 and TRBJ1-1; no firm D call. V gave up 5 bases and J gave up 3 bases, with 10 bases separating them. The length of the CDR3 is 13 residues. The germline gives CDR1 SGHAT, CDR2 FQDESV (reference sequence). The CDR3 nucleotides are TGTGCCAGCAGCACCCAGAGGGACACTGAAGCTTTCTTT. Protein: CASSTQRDTEAFF.

The genes are TRBV11-3 and TRBJ2-2, with D possibly matching TRBD1 (6 bases). Germline V CDR1 and CDR2: SGHNT, YENEEA. This CDR3 spans 16 amino acids. V lost 0 bases and J lost 8, with 16 bases in between. CDR3: CASSLEIVRGRGELFF. CDR3 coding DNA: TGTGCCAGCAGCTTAGAGATCGTCAGGGGAAGGGGGGAGCTGTTTTTT. The complete variable domain, with remaining parts taken from reference TRBV11-3 and TRBJ2-2, reads EAGVVQSPRYKIIEKKQPVAFWCNPISGHNTLYWYLQNLGQGPELLIRYENEEAVDDSQLPKDRFSAERLKGVDSTLKIQPAELGDSAVYLCASSLEIVRGRGELFFGEGSRLTVL.

V gene TRBV6-5 combines with J gene TRBJ2-2; tentatively, D is TRBD2 (5 bases). V was trimmed by 10 bases and J by 2 bases, leaving 8 bases between them. This CDR3 spans 12 amino acids. Germline assignment: CDR1 MNHEY and CDR2 SVGAGI. For the CDR3, the DNA is TGTGCCACCGAGGGTAACACCGGGGAGCTGTTTTTT. This sequence encodes CATEGNTGELFF.

The chain uses TRBV12-2 and TRBJ1-3. TRBV12-2 is deemed a pseudogene. The CDR3 length is 15 residues. The CDR3: CASRHARGPGNTIYF. CDR3 sequence (DNA): TGTGCAAGTCGCCACGCGAGGGGCCCTGGAAACACCATATATTTT.

The V call is TRBV5-6, the J call TRBJ1-1; the D gene is possibly TRBD1 (5 bases). Germline V gene lookup returns CDR1 SGHDT and CDR2 YYEEEE. With 0 bases removed from V and 2 bases from J, the gap between germline ends came to 11 bases. The CDR3 runs to 15 residues. In nucleotides, the CDR3 is TGTGCCAGCAGCTTGGTCCCGGGGGAAAACACTGAAGCTTTCTTT. Protein product: CASSLVPGENTEAFF.

The CDR3 loop reads CASSFPPGMYNEQFF. The CDR3 nucleotides read TGTGCCAGCAGCTTCCCCCCGGGGATGTACAATGAGCAGTTCTTC. This chain connects TRBV7-2 to TRBJ2-1, with a weak D call TRBD2 (5 bases). The CDR3 loop spans 15 amino acids. The V end was cut by 3 bases, the J end by 4 bases, with 13 bases between. Germline assignment: CDR1 SGHTA and CDR2 FQGNSA.

The gene calls are TRBV30 and TRBJ2-1; D is undetermined. The germline V gene has CDR1 GTSNPN and CDR2 SVGIG (reference sequence). V was pared by 5 bases and J by 4 bases, with 15 bases between. The CDR3 spans 14 residues. The CDR3 loop reads CAWEDTVRYNEQFF. Here the CDR3 DNA reads TGTGCCTGGGAAGACACGGTTCGTTACAATGAGCAGTTCTTC.

This chain connects TRBV18 to TRBJ2-7, with D perhaps TRBD1 or TRBD2 (5 bases each). The germline V and J ends were trimmed by 0 bases and 2 bases, with 11 bases remaining between them. CDR1 is KGHSH and CDR2 is LQKENI in the germline V gene. The CDR3 has 15 amino acids. In DNA, the CDR3 is TGTGCCAGCTCACCACCGTCGGGACCGACCTACGAGCAGTACTTC. Protein: CASSPPSGPTYEQYF.